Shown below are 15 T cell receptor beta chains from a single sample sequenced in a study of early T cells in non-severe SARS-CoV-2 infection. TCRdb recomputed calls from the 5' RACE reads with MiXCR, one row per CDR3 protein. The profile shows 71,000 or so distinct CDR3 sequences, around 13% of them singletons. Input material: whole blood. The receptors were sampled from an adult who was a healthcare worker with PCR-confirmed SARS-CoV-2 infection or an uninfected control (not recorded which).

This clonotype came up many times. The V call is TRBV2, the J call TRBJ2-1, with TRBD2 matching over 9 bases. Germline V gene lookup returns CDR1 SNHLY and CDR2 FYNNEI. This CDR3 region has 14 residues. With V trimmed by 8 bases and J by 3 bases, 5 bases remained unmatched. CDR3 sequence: CASGRGGDYNEQFF. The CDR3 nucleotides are TGTGCCAGCGGGCGCGGGGGGGACTACAATGAGCAGTTCTTC.

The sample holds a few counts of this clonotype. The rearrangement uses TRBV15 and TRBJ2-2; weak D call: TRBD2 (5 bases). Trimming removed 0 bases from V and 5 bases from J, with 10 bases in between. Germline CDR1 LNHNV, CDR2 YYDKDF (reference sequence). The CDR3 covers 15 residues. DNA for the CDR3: TGTGCCACCAGCAGAGATCGGACTTCTACCGGGGAGCTGTTTTTT. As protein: CATSRDRTSTGELFF.

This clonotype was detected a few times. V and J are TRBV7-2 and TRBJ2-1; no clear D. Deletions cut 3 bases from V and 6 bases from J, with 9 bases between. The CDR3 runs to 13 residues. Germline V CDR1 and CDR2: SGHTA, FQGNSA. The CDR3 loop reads CASSFKASNEQFF. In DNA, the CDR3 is TGTGCCAGCAGCTTTAAGGCTAGCAATGAGCAGTTCTTC.

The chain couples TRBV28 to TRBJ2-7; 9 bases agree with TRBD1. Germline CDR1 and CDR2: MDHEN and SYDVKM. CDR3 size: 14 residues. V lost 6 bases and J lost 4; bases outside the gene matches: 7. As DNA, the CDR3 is TGTGCCAGCAGGGTAACAGGGGGCAAGTACGAGCAGTACTTC. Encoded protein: CASRVTGGKYEQYF.

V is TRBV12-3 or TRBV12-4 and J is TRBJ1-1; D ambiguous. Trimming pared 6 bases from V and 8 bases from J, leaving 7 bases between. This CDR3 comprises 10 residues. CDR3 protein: CASSFTEAFF. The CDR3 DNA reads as TGTGCCAGCAGCTTTACAGAAGCTTTCTTT.

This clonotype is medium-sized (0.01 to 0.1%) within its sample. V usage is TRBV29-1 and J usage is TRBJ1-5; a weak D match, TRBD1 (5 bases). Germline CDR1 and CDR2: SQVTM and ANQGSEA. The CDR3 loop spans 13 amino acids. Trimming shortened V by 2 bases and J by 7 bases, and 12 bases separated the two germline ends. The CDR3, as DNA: TGCAGCGTTGAATTTGGGGAGGGGCAGCCCCAGCATTTT. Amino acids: CSVEFGEGQPQHF.

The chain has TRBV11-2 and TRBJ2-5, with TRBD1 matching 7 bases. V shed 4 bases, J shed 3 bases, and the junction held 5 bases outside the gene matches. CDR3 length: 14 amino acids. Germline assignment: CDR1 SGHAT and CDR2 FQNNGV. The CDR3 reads CASSYRDREETQYF. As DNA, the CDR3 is TGTGCCAGCAGCTACCGGGACAGAGAAGAGACCCAGTACTTC. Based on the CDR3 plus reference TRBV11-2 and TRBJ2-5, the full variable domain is EAGVAQSPRYKIIEKRQSVAFWCNPISGHATLYWYQQILGQGPKLLIQFQNNGVVDDSQLPKDRFSAERLKGVDSTLKIQPAKLEDSAVYLCASSYRDREETQYFGPGTRLLVL.

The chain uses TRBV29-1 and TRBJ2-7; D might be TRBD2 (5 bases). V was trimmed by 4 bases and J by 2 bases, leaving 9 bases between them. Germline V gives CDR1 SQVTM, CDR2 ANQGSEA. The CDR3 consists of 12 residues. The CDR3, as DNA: TGCAGCGTTGCGAGGGAACCCTACGAGCAGTACTTC. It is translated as CSVAREPYEQYF.

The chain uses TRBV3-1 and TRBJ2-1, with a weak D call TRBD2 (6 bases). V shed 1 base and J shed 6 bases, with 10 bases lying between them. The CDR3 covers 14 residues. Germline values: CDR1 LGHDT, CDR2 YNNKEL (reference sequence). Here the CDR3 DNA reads TGTGCCAGCAGCCAAGTTCGGGGGTCCAATGAGCAGTTCTTC. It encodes CASSQVRGSNEQFF.

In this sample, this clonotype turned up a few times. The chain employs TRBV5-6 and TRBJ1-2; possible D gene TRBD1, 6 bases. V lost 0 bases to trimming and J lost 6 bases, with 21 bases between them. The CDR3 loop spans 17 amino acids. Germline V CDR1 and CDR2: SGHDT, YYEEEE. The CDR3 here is CASSLATTGFRRNGYTF. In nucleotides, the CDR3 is TGTGCCAGCAGCTTGGCAACTACAGGGTTTCGTCGAAATGGCTACACCTTC.

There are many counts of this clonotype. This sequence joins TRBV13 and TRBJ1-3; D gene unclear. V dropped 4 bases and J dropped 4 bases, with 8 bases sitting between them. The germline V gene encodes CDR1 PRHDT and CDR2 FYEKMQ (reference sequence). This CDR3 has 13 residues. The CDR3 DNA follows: TGTGCCAGCAGCTGGCAGCTAGGAAACACCATATATTTT. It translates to CASSWQLGNTIYF.

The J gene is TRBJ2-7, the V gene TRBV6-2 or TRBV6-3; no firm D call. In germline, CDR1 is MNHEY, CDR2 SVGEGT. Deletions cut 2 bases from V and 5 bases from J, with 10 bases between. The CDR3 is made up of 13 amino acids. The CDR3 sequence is CASSYPRPNEQYF. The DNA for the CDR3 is TGTGCCAGCAGTTACCCCCGTCCCAACGAGCAGTACTTC.

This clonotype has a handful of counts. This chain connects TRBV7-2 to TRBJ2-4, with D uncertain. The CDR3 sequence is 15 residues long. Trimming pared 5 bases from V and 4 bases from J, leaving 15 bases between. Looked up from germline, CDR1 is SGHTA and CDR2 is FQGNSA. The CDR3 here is CASSKEGRSKNIQYF. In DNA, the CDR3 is TGTGCCAGCAGCAAGGAAGGAAGGTCGAAAAACATTCAGTACTTC.

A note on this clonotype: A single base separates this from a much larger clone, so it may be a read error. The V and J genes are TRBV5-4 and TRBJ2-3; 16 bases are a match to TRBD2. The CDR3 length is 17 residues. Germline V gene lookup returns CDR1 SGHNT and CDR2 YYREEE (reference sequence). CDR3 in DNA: TGTGCCAACAGCCAGGGACTAGCGGGGGGGACGGGCGATACGCAGTATTTT. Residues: CANSQGLAGGTGDTQYF. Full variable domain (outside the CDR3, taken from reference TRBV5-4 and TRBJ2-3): ETGVTQSPTHLIKTRGQQVTLRCSSQSGHNTVSWYQQALGQGPQFIFQYYREEENGRGNFPPRFSGLQFPNYSSELNVNALELDDSALYLCANSQGLAGGTGDTQYFGPGTRLTVL.

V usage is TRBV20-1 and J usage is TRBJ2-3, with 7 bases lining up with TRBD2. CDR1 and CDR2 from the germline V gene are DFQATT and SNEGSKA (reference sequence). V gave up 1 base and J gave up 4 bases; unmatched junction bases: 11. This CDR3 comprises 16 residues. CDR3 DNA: TGCAGTGCTAGAGCCCCGTTAAGCGGGGCCGCAGATACGCAGTATTTT. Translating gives CSARAPLSGAADTQYF.